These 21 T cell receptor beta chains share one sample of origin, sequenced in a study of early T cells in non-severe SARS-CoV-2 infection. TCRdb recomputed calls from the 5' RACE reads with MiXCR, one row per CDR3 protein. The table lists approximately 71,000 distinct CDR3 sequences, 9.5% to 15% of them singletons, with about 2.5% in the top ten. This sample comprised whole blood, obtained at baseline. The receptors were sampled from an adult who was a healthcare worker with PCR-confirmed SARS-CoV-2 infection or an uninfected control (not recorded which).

The DNA of the CDR3 is TGTGCCATCAGTGATTCCCCGGGGGCTACAGCCACTGAAGCTTTCTTT. Its protein product is CAISDSPGATATEAFF. The rearrangement links TRBV10-3 to TRBJ1-1; maybe TRBD1 (6 bases). Germline V CDR1 and CDR2: ENHRY, SYGVKD. The V gene lost 3 bases and the J gene lost 4 bases, with 18 bases spanning the gap. CDR3 length: 16 residues.

The CDR3 region has the DNA TGTGCCAGCAGTTTACGGAGCGTTAGCGGGGGGGCCCCCTACGAGCAGTACTTC. Protein: CASSLRSVSGGAPYEQYF. This sequence joins TRBV28 and TRBJ2-7; 11 bases align to TRBD2. J lost 2 bases, V lost 2 bases, and 11 bases had no gene match. Germline V gene data show CDR1 as MDHEN and CDR2 as SYDVKM. The length of the CDR3 is 18 residues.

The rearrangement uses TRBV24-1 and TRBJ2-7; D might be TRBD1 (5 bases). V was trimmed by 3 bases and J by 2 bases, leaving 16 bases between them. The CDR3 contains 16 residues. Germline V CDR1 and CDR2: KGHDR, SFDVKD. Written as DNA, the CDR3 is TGTGCCACCAGTGATCCCAGGGAAAGCCGTCCCTACGAGCAGTACTTC. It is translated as CATSDPRESRPYEQYF.

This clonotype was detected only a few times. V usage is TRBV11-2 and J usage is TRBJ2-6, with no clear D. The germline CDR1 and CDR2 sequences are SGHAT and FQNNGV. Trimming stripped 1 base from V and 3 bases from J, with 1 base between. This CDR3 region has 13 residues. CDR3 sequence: CASSLVGANVLTF. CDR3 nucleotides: TGTGCCAGCAGCTTAGTTGGGGCCAACGTCCTGACTTTC.

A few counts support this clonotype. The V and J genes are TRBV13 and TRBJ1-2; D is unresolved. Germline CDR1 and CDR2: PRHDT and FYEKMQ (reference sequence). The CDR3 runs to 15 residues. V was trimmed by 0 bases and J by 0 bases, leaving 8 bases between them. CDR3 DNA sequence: TGTGCCAGCAGCTTAGGGAACCCACCTAACTATGGCTACACCTTC. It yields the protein CASSLGNPPNYGYTF.

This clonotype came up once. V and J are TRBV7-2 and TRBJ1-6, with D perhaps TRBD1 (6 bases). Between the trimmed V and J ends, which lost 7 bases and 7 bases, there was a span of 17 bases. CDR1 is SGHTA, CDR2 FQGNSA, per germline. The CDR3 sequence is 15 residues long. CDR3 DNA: TGTGCCAGCAACTATAGAGGGGGAGACAATTCACCCCTCCACTTT. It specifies CASNYRGGDNSPLHF.

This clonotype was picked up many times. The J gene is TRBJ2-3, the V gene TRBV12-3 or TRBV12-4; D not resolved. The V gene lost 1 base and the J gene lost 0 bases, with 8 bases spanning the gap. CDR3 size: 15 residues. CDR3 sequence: CASSLGRSSTDTQYF. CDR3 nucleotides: TGTGCCAGCAGTTTAGGGCGTTCTAGCACAGATACGCAGTATTTT.

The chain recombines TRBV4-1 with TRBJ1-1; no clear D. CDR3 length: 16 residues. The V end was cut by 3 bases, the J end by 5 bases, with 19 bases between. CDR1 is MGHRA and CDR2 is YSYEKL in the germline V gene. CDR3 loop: CASSHRELLAKTEAFF. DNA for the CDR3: TGCGCCAGCAGCCACCGAGAGTTACTAGCTAAAACTGAAGCTTTCTTT.

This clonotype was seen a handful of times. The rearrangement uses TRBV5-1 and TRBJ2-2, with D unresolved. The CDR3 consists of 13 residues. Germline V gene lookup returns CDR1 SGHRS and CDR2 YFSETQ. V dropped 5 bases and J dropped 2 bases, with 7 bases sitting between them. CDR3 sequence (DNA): TGCGCCAGCAGATGGGAAAACACCGGGGAGCTGTTTTTT. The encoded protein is CASRWENTGELFF.

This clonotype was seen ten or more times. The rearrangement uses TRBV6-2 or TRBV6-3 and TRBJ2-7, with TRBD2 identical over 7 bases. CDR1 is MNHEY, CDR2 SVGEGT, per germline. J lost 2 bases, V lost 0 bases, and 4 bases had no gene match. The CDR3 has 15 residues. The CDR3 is CASSYSGGEPYEQYF. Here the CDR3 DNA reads TGTGCCAGCAGTTACTCGGGGGGGGAACCCTACGAGCAGTACTTC.

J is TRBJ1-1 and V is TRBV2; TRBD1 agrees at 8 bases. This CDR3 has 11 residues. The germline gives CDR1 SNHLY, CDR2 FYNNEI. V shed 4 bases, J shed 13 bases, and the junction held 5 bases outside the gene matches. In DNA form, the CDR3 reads TGTGCCAGCAGTGCGGACAGGGTTAGTTTCTTT. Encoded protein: CASSADRVSFF.

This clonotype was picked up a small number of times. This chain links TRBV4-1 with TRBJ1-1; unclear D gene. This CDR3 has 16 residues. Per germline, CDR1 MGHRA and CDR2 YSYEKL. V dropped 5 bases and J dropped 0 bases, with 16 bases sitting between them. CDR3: CASSADILLLNTEAFF. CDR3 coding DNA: TGCGCCAGCAGCGCCGACATTCTCCTCTTGAACACTGAAGCTTTCTTT.

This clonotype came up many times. The CDR3 here is CASSYGPNNYGYTF. In DNA form, the CDR3 reads TGTGCCAGCAGTTATGGACCGAATAACTATGGCTACACCTTC. This rearrangement joins TRBV28 to TRBJ1-2; D call uncertain. The CDR3 consists of 14 residues. Germline V gives CDR1 MDHEN, CDR2 SYDVKM. V was clipped by 4 bases and J by 1 base, with 10 bases between them.

The CDR3 loop reads CSASMSRGHSPLHF. The CDR3 DNA sequence: TGCAGTGCTAGTATGAGCAGGGGTCATTCACCCCTCCACTTT. The chain links TRBV20-1 to TRBJ1-6, with D tentatively TRBD1 (6 bases). Deletions cut 3 bases from V and 8 bases from J, with 14 bases between. The V gene's germline CDR1 is DFQATT and CDR2 SNEGSKA (reference sequence). The CDR3 runs 14 residues.

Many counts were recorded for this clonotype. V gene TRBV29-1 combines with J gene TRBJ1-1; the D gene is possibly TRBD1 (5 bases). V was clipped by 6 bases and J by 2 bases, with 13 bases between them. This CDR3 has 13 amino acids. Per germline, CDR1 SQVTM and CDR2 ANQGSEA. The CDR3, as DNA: TGCAGCGTCCGCGGGGGTCGTAACACTGAAGCTTTCTTT. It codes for CSVRGGRNTEAFF.

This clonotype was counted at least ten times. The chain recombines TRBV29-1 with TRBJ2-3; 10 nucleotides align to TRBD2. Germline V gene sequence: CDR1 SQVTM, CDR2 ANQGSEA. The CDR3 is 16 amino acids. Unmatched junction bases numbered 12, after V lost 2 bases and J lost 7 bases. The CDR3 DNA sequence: TGCAGCGTTGAAAAAGCGGGGGGGCTGGGAGGCAATACGCAGTATTTT. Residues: CSVEKAGGLGGNTQYF.

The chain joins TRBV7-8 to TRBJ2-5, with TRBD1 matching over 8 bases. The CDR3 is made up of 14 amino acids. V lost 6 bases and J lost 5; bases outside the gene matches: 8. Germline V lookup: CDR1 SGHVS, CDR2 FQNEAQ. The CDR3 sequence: CASSLTRQGETQYF. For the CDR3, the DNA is TGTGCCAGCAGTTTAACCAGACAGGGGGAGACCCAGTACTTC.

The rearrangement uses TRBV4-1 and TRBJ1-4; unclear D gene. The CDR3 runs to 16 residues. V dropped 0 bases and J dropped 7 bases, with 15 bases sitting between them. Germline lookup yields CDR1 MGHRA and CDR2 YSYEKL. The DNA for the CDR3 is TGCGCCAGCAGCCAAGATTTCACGGCAGGAATTGAAAAACTGTTTTTT. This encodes CASSQDFTAGIEKLFF.

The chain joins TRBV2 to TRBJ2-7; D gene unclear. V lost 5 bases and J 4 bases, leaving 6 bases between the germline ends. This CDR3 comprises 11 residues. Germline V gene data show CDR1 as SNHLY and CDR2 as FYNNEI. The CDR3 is CASSRTYEQYF. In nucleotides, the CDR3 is TGTGCCAGCAGTCGCACATACGAGCAGTACTTC.

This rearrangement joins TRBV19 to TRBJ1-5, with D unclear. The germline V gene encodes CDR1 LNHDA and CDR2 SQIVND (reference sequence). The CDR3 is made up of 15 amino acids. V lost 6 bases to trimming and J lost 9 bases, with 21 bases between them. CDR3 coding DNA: TGTGCCAGTAGCCTTATATCTGGAGAGCGTCGGCCCCAGCATTTT. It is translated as CASSLISGERRPQHF.

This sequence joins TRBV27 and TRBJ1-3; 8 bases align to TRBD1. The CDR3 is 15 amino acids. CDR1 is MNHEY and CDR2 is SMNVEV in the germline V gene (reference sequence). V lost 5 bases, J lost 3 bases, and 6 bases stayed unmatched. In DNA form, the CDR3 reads TGTGCCAGCAGTCCCTTGACAGGGGATGGAAACACCATATATTTT. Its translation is CASSPLTGDGNTIYF.